This T cell receptor beta chain appears in the sequencing data of a study of blood T cell repertoires in COVID-19. Cohort 3 donors were reported recovered after two negative PCRs, clearance, or symptom resolution. This table comes from immunoSEQ multiplex PCR, and its TCRdb copy is limited to in-frame clones, with some not included. The sample includes about 220,000 clones, roughly 89% seen only once; the top ten take 6.8%. The receptor was isolated from a woman aged 35 to 49 who had recovered from COVID-19. Sequenced sample: PBMCs or T cells enriched from blood (not recorded which).

CDR3 sequence: CASSHGQNTEAFF. The CDR3 DNA is TGTGCCAGCAGCCACGGACAGAACACTGAAGCTTTCTTT. The chain recombines TRBV3-1 (or the pseudogene TRBV3-2) with TRBJ1-1, with D perhaps matching TRBD1 (5 bases). Germline-derived CDR1 and CDR2 are LGHDT and YNNKEL (reference sequence). V was shortened by 3 bases and J by 1 base, with 6 bases between the two germline ends. The length of the CDR3 is 13 residues.